One sample yielded the 12 T cell receptor beta chains listed below, sequenced in a study of cytomegalovirus exposure and HLA in healthy donors. A multiplex PCR was run with 60 Vbeta primers and 13 Jbeta primers. Assay: immunoSEQ multiplex PCR; the TCRdb copy retains only in-frame clones and omits some. The data show under 200,000 clones, with about 83% seen just once and 5% to 6% held by the top ten. The sequencing input was PBMCs. The receptors stem from a woman aged 25-40 years in good health and CMV-seropositive.

The chain combines TRBV6-5 with TRBJ1-1, with a possible D match to TRBD1 (5 bases). CDR3 size: 13 residues. From germline, CDR1 is MNHEY and CDR2 SVGAGI. V was shortened by 10 bases and J by 4 bases, with 16 bases between the two germline ends. CDR3 sequence reads: CAIRRGSLTEAFF. CDR3 nucleotide sequence: TGTGCCATTCGCCGGGGGTCGCTCACTGAAGCTTTCTTT.

V usage is TRBV25-1 and J usage is TRBJ2-2, with 7 bases identical to TRBD2. The CDR3 consists of 13 residues. Trimming cost V 8 bases and J 7 bases; bases outside gene matches: 7. The germline V gene has CDR1 MGHDK and CDR2 SYGVNS. The CDR3 here is CASAGVNVGELFF. CDR3 sequence (DNA): TGTGCCAGCGCGGGGGTGAACGTCGGGGAGCTGTTTTTT.

CDR3: CASSLYSPWDTQYF. The CDR3 nucleotides are TGCGCCAGCAGCCTCTACTCCCCTTGGGATACGCAGTATTTT. The J gene is TRBJ2-3, the V gene TRBV23-1, with D hard to call. TRBV23-1 is recorded as an ORF, its role being uncertain. The CDR3 consists of 14 residues. The ends were cut back, 6 bases at V and 6 bases at J, with 16 bases in the middle.

The rearrangement uses TRBV2 and TRBJ2-2; 9 nucleotides agree with TRBD2. In germline, CDR1 is SNHLY, CDR2 FYNNEI. This CDR3 has 15 residues. Germline trimming cut 6 bases from V and 1 base from J; bases unmatched to any gene: 3. As DNA, the CDR3 is TGTGCCAGCAGGATGACTAGCGGGAACACCGGGGAGCTGTTTTTT. This gives the protein CASRMTSGNTGELFF.

V and J are TRBV4-3 and TRBJ1-6, with D unresolved. The CDR3 loop spans 14 amino acids. V lost 0 bases, J lost 9 bases, and 9 bases lay in between. From germline, CDR1 is LGHNA and CDR2 YSLEER. The CDR3 here is CASSQEVEGSPLHF. DNA of the CDR3: TGCGCCAGCAGCCAAGAAGTAGAGGGTTCACCCCTCCACTTT.

The genes are TRBV5-6 and TRBJ1-1; D not resolved. V was shortened by 4 bases and J by 3 bases, with 4 bases between the two germline ends. Germline-derived CDR1 and CDR2 are SGHDT and YYEEEE. The CDR3 sequence is 11 residues long. The CDR3 is CASSAYTEAFF. The CDR3 nucleotides read TGTGCCAGCAGCGCGTACACTGAAGCTTTCTTT.

This chain joins TRBV16 and TRBJ2-3; TRBD2 is a possible D gene (7 bases). Germline loops: CDR1 KGHSY, CDR2 FQNENV. The CDR3 sequence is 15 residues long. V was cut by 0 bases and J by 5 bases, with 12 bases left in between. CDR3 sequence reads: CASSQSTGGGDTQYF. As DNA, the CDR3 is TGTGCCAGCAGCCAATCGACAGGCGGGGGAGATACGCAGTATTTT.

The gene calls are TRBV7-2 and TRBJ2-1, with 8 positions matching TRBD1. CDR1 and CDR2 from the germline V gene are SGHTA and FQGNSA. V shed 2 bases and J 13 bases; nucleotides not matched to a gene: 7. This CDR3 is built from 13 residues. DNA for the CDR3: TGTGCCAGCAGCTTACAGGGGGCACAGGATCAGTTCTTC. It specifies CASSLQGAQDQFF. Looking up the rest from reference TRBV7-2 and TRBJ2-1 gives the full variable domain: GAGVSQSPSNKVTEKGKDVELRCDPISGHTALYWYRQSLGQGLEFLIYFQGNSAPDKSGLPSDRFSAERTGGSVSTLTIQRTQQEDSAVYLCASSLQGAQDQFFGPGTRLTVL.

This clone was recorded only once. The chain joins TRBV6-1 to TRBJ1-1, with unresolved D. The CDR3 is made up of 14 amino acids. Trimming removed 6 bases from V and 1 base from J, with 12 bases in between. Germline CDR1 is MNHNS and CDR2 is SASEGT. CDR3 sequence (DNA): TGTGCCAGCAGACCGGGAAACACGAACACTGAAGCTTTCTTT. It encodes CASRPGNTNTEAFF.

This chain links TRBV9 with TRBJ2-1; D is perhaps TRBD2 (5 bases). V lost 0 bases and J lost 2, with 6 bases in between. This CDR3 contains 14 residues. The V gene's germline CDR1 is SGDLS and CDR2 YYNGEE. CDR3 residues: CASSVAGAYNEQFF. The CDR3 DNA follows: TGTGCCAGCAGCGTAGCCGGGGCCTACAATGAGCAGTTCTTC.

This clone has just a few counts. V is TRBV7-2 and J is TRBJ2-2; D may be TRBD2 (7 bases). Trimming took 5 bases from V and 5 from J, leaving 15 bases between them. The V gene's germline CDR1 is SGHTA and CDR2 FQGNSA. The CDR3 is made up of 15 amino acids. The CDR3 region has the DNA TGTGCCAGCAGCCCTCGGAGGGGGGGGACCGGGGAGCTGTTTTTT. Translated, it gives CASSPRRGGTGELFF.

The V and J genes are TRBV7-9 and TRBJ1-2, with TRBD1 identical over 11 bases. The junction had 8 bases not matched to a gene; V was cut back by 5 bases and J by 9 bases. The CDR3 runs to 14 residues. Germline V lookup: CDR1 SEHNR, CDR2 FQNEAQ (reference sequence). CDR3 in amino acids: CASSRTGGEDSYTF. CDR3 in DNA: TGTGCCAGCAGCCGGACAGGGGGCGAGGACAGCTACACCTTC.